Below, 27 T cell receptor beta chains from the same sample are listed, as sequenced in a study of cytotoxic CD8 clonotypes in ibrutinib-treated CLL. Produced via immunoSEQ multiplex PCR; TCRdb's table is partial and in-frame only. Of about 160,000 clones in the sample, approximately 90% are singletons; the top ten hold approximately 2.9%. The sequencing here drew on PBMCs, taken at disease progression, from a patient treated with ibrutinib. The source is a human donor with chronic lymphocytic leukemia.

The table lists this clone with a count of one. The chain joins TRBV18 to TRBJ2-7; no clear D gene. Trimming removed 0 bases at V and 0 bases at J, with 24 bases between. The CDR3 contains 20 residues. Germline V gene sequence: CDR1 KGHSH, CDR2 LQKENI. Written as DNA, the CDR3 is TGTGCCAGCTCACCACCGATCTCCTTGAGGCATAAAACGAGCTCCTACGAGCAGTACTTC. Translation gives CASSPPISLRHKTSSYEQYF.

This chain connects TRBV7-8 to TRBJ1-1; a weak D match, TRBD1 (5 bases). The CDR3 has 15 residues. Germline V gives CDR1 SGHVS, CDR2 FQNEAQ. Trimming left V 2 bases short and J 1 base short, with 11 bases between. As DNA, the CDR3 is TGTGCCAGCAGCTTATGGGGCAGGGCGAACACTGAAGCTTTCTTT. Its protein is CASSLWGRANTEAFF.

V gene TRBV4-1 combines with J gene TRBJ2-7, with TRBD1 matching 9 bases. Looked up from germline, CDR1 is MGHRA and CDR2 is YSYEKL. The V segment lost 8 bases and the J segment 3 bases; nucleotides outside the gene matches: 8. The CDR3 length is 14 residues. CDR3 residues: CASSPGQGLYEQYF. The CDR3 DNA sequence: TGCGCCAGCTCCCCGGGACAGGGCCTCTACGAGCAGTACTTC.

The chain joins TRBV5-6 to TRBJ2-3; 10 bases are shared with TRBD2. With 2 bases clipped from V and 2 bases from J, the junction kept 2 bases outside the gene matches. The CDR3 totals 15 residues. The germline V gene has CDR1 SGHDT and CDR2 YYEEEE. CDR3 coding DNA: TGTGCCAGCAGCTTAGCGGGAGGGTCCACAGATACGCAGTATTTT. Residues: CASSLAGGSTDTQYF.

The chain recombines TRBV29-1 with TRBJ1-1; D gene unclear. Trimming cost V 4 bases and J 5 bases, with 8 bases left between them. This CDR3 is 11 amino acids long. CDR1 SQVTM and CDR2 ANQGSEA come from the germline V gene. CDR3 amino acids: CSVARRTEAFF. The CDR3 bases are TGCAGCGTTGCCAGGCGGACTGAAGCTTTCTTT.

This clone was observed a single time. This chain uses TRBV5-5 with TRBJ1-4, with D possibly matching TRBD1 (6 bases). Germline V gene sequence: CDR1 SGHKS, CDR2 YYEKEE (reference sequence). Trimming removed 0 bases from V and 7 bases from J, with 13 bases in between. The CDR3 is 15 residues long. The CDR3 DNA reads as TGTGCCAGCAGCTTGGGGGCAGGGGAAGGTGAAAAACTGTTTTTT. Translation gives CASSLGAGEGEKLFF. Full variable domain (remainder filled in from reference TRBV5-5 and TRBJ1-4): DAGVTQSPTHLIKTRGQQVTLRCSPISGHKSVSWYQQVLGQGPQFIFQYYEKEERGRGNFPDRFSARQFPNYSSELNVNALLLGDSALYLCASSLGAGEGEKLFFGSGTQLSVL.

The rearrangement links TRBV29-1 to TRBJ2-1, with 10 bases that match TRBD1. The junction had 18 bases not matched to a gene; V was cut back by 7 bases and J by 0 bases. CDR3 length: 19 residues. The germline gives CDR1 SQVTM, CDR2 ANQGSEA. CDR3 bases: TGCAGCGCTGTAGCCGGGACAGGGGTTAAGGTGGGCTCCTACAATGAGCAGTTCTTC. It encodes CSAVAGTGVKVGSYNEQFF.

J is TRBJ2-1 and V is TRBV2, with 7 bases aligning to TRBD1. V shed 8 bases, J shed 9 bases, and the junction held 16 bases outside the gene matches. Germline CDR1 SNHLY, CDR2 FYNNEI. The CDR3 contains 15 residues. The CDR3 spells CASEARDRVFREQFF. CDR3 DNA: TGTGCCAGCGAGGCCCGGGACAGAGTCTTTCGTGAGCAGTTCTTC.

This clone showed up just once. The chain's CDR3 is CASSLEPSGNSYNEQFF. Here the CDR3 DNA reads TGTGCCAGCAGCTTAGAGCCTAGCGGGAACTCCTACAATGAGCAGTTCTTC. The V and J genes are TRBV11-1 and TRBJ2-1; 9 positions match TRBD2. This CDR3 is 17 amino acids long. Germline-derived CDR1 and CDR2 are SGHAT and FQDESV (reference sequence). With 1 base clipped from V and 0 bases from J, the junction kept 4 bases outside the gene matches.

The chain couples TRBV6-5 to TRBJ1-2; tentatively, D is TRBD1 (5 bases). The V gene lost 6 bases and the J gene lost 4 bases, with 18 bases spanning the gap. The germline CDR1 and CDR2 sequences are MNHEY and SVGAGI. The CDR3 sequence is 15 residues long. In nucleotides, the CDR3 is TGTGCCAGCAGCCAAGGGTCTCGACAGATCTATGGCTACACCTTC. Its translation is CASSQGSRQIYGYTF.

The chain recombines TRBV7-9 with TRBJ1-3, with a possible D match to TRBD1 (6 bases). The germline CDR1 and CDR2 sequences are SEHNR and FQNEAQ (reference sequence). Trimming took 4 bases from V and 0 from J, leaving 10 bases between them. The CDR3 is made up of 15 amino acids. CDR3 in amino acids: CASSSTGSSGNTIYF. DNA of the CDR3: TGTGCCAGCAGCTCGACAGGTAGCTCTGGAAACACCATATATTTT.

The rearrangement joins TRBV5-6 to TRBJ1-2; D is perhaps TRBD1 (6 bases). CDR3 length: 14 amino acids. Germline V gene lookup returns CDR1 SGHDT and CDR2 YYEEEE. V gave up 0 bases and J gave up 5 bases, with 11 bases separating them. The CDR3 bases are TGTGCCAGCAGCTTGGAGAGGGGGTTATATGGCTACACCTTC. Translated, it gives CASSLERGLYGYTF.

J is TRBJ2-5 and V is TRBV7-7; no firm D call. The CDR3 has 13 residues. Trimming removed 1 base at V and 1 base at J, with 4 bases between. CDR1 is SSHAT and CDR2 is FNYEAQ in the germline V gene (reference sequence). CDR3 bases: TGTGCCAGCAGCTTAGACAGCCAAGAGACCCAGTACTTC. Amino acid sequence: CASSLDSQETQYF. Together with reference TRBV7-7 and TRBJ2-5, the CDR3 gives the full variable domain: GAGVSQSPRYKVTKRGQDVTLRCDPISSHATLYWYQQALGQGPEFLTYFNYEAQPDKSGLPSDRFSAERPEGSISTLTIQRTEQRDSAMYRCASSLDSQETQYFGPGTRLLVL.

The rearrangement uses TRBV11-2 and TRBJ1-2; D remains unclear. V dropped 5 bases and J dropped 2 bases, with 21 bases sitting between them. Per germline, CDR1 SGHAT and CDR2 FQNNGV. The CDR3 sequence is 17 residues long. As DNA, the CDR3 is TGTGCCAGCAGCCCGACCAGGAGGGCGGAGAGGAACTATGGCTACACCTTC. Translation gives CASSPTRRAERNYGYTF.

This chain's CDR3 is CASSFYQRLFYEQYF. The DNA of the CDR3 is TGTGCCAGCAGCTTTTACCAACGTTTATTCTACGAGCAGTACTTC. The rearrangement links TRBV7-2 to TRBJ2-7; D is unclear. V was shortened by 3 bases and J by 3 bases, with 15 bases between the two germline ends. Germline lookup yields CDR1 SGHTA and CDR2 FQGNSA. The CDR3 totals 15 residues.

CDR3 bases: TGTGCCAGCAGTTACTCCCGAAGTCAGCCCCAGCATTTT. Amino acid sequence: CASSYSRSQPQHF. The chain is built from TRBV6-5 and TRBJ1-5, with unresolved D. CDR1 is MNHEY and CDR2 is SVGAGI in the germline V gene. The length of the CDR3 is 13 residues. Between the trimmed V and J ends, which lost 0 bases and 6 bases, there was a span of 6 bases.

This chain joins TRBV11-3 and TRBJ2-1, with 8 bases aligning to TRBD1. Germline-derived CDR1 and CDR2 are SGHNT and YENEEA. CDR3 length equals 16 residues. Trimming removed 5 bases from V and 6 bases from J; junction bases left unmatched: 12. As DNA, the CDR3 is TGTGCCAGCAGCCCCGGATGGACAGGGAGCAGCAATGAGCAGTTCTTC. Amino acid sequence: CASSPGWTGSSNEQFF.

The chain is built from TRBV10-3 and TRBJ2-7; D not certain. Germline assignment: CDR1 ENHRY and CDR2 SYGVKD. The V end lost 6 bases, the J end lost 6 bases, and 15 bases lay between the germline ends. The CDR3 extends over 13 amino acids. CDR3 nucleotides: TGTGCCATCAGGGACGACGTCCTGGGCGAGCAGTACTTC. Its translation: CAIRDDVLGEQYF.

The rearrangement uses TRBV12-5 and TRBJ2-7, with 7 bases matching TRBD2. J gave up 2 bases and V 9 bases, and 7 bases lay outside the gene matches. The CDR3 spans 13 residues. The germline V gene encodes CDR1 LGHNT and CDR2 FRNRAP. The CDR3 nucleotides are TGTGCTAGCGAAAGCGGGATCACCTACGAGCAGTACTTC. It translates to CASESGITYEQYF.

The CDR3 reads CASSLMGQGWNEQFF. The CDR3 DNA reads TGTGCCAGCAGTTTGATGGGACAGGGGTGGAATGAGCAGTTCTTC. This chain uses TRBV6-1 with TRBJ2-1; TRBD1 agrees at 10 bases. Germline CDR1 reads MNHNS; CDR2 reads SASEGT. CDR3 length: 15 amino acids. The J segment lost 7 bases and the V segment lost 5 bases, leaving 8 bases of the junction unmatched.

The chain couples TRBV19 to TRBJ1-1, with D maybe TRBD1 (6 bases). Per germline, CDR1 LNHDA and CDR2 SQIVND (reference sequence). V lost 5 bases to trimming and J lost 10 bases, with 14 bases between them. CDR3 length: 12 residues. The CDR3 protein is CASSVQGLRAFF. The CDR3 DNA follows: TGTGCCAGTAGTGTACAGGGTTTAAGAGCTTTCTTT.

The chain recombines TRBV19 with TRBJ1-5; D not resolved. Germline CDR1 and CDR2: LNHDA and SQIVND (reference sequence). Trimming removed 3 bases at V and 7 bases at J, with 16 bases between. This CDR3 has 15 residues. CDR3 sequence reads: CASSIPRTSNQPQHF. CDR3 coding DNA: TGTGCCAGTAGTATCCCTCGGACTTCGAACCAGCCCCAGCATTTT.

The chain joins TRBV5-1 to TRBJ2-5; TRBD2 might be the D (7 bases). Germline CDR1 SGHRS, CDR2 YFSETQ. The CDR3 runs to 16 residues. Trimming removed 2 bases at V and 5 bases at J, with 19 bases between. The CDR3 is CASSFGTRTGGETQYF. Here the CDR3 DNA reads TGCGCCAGCAGCTTCGGGACACGAACCGGGGGGGAGACCCAGTACTTC.

This clone was seen a single time. The chain couples TRBV25-1 to TRBJ1-6; the D is unclear. V lost 1 base, J lost 7 bases, and 8 bases lay in between. Germline V gene sequence: CDR1 MGHDK, CDR2 SYGVNS. The CDR3 is 14 amino acids. CDR3 nucleotides: TGTGCCAGCAGTGAATCGGGAAGGAATTCACCCCTCCACTTT. Translating gives CASSESGRNSPLHF.

This clone was seen a handful of times. This chain uses TRBV6-1 with TRBJ1-3; 8 bases are a match to TRBD1. With 10 bases clipped from V and 2 bases from J, the junction kept 10 bases outside the gene matches. Germline lookup yields CDR1 MNHNS and CDR2 SASEGT. The CDR3 spans 15 residues. The DNA for the CDR3 is TGTGCCATACAGGGGGGGAGAGAAACTGGAAACACCATATATTTT. Protein: CAIQGGRETGNTIYF.

The chain employs TRBV7-2 and TRBJ1-1, with D unclear. V lost 7 bases, J lost 4 bases, and 13 bases lay in between. The CDR3 extends over 13 amino acids. CDR1 SGHTA and CDR2 FQGNSA come from the germline V gene. The CDR3 loop reads CASTIDPGTEAFF. The CDR3 DNA is TGTGCCAGCACCATTGACCCGGGCACTGAAGCTTTCTTT.

This rearrangement joins TRBV6-1 to TRBJ2-2; D gene ambiguous. Trimming shortened V by 6 bases and J by 4 bases, and 15 bases separated the two germline ends. The CDR3 consists of 15 residues. Germline V gene data show CDR1 as MNHNS and CDR2 as SASEGT. CDR3 residues: CASSRIAAATGELFF. The CDR3 region has the DNA TGTGCCAGCAGCCGTATCGCGGCGGCCACCGGGGAGCTGTTTTTT.